Below, one TCR beta chain is given with its context. As yet, its antigen is unknown. These data are taken from a study of T-cell reconstitution after alpha-beta-depleted transplantation in children. V shed 5 bases, J shed 5 bases, and the junction held 4 bases outside the gene matches. This CDR3 has 13 residues. Germline V gene lookup returns CDR1 SGHTA and CDR2 FQGTGA. Preparation of the TCRbeta library was carried out with unique molecular identifiers. TCRdb reanalysed the PCR reads using MiXCR and keeps one entry per CDR3 protein. Of 500,000 or so distinct CDR3 sequences detected, around 10% appear once; the ten largest clones hold approximately 14%. Findings of the study overall: It was reported that alpha-beta T cells came from several hundred expanded graft clones (about two months after transplant). The authors attributed T-cell counts and diversity one year after transplant mostly to newly produced T cells. It was surviving recipient T cells and thymic progenitors that gave some patients high TCRbeta diversity at day 60.

The source material was PBMCs, mostly from graft donor cells, sampled 180 days after TCRalphabeta/CD19-depleted stem cell transplant. The chain uses TRBV7-3 and TRBJ2-5, with 8 nucleotides matching TRBD1. This sequence originates from a female patient aged 2-15 years who had a stem cell transplant for aplastic anemia, so the T cells may come from the graft donor. CDR3 nucleotide sequence: TGTGCCAGCAGCGCCACAGGGGGTGAGACCCAGTACTTC. Protein: CASSATGGETQYF. Variable domain in full (rest from reference TRBV7-3 and TRBJ2-5): GAGVSQTPSNKVTEKGKYVELRCDPISGHTALYWYRQSLGQGPEFLIYFQGTGAADDSGLPNDRFFAVRPEGSVSTLKIQRTERGDSAVYLCASSATGGETQYFGPGTRLLVL.